The source of this T cell receptor (beta chain) is a study of cytomegalovirus exposure and HLA in healthy donors. Profiled with immunoSEQ multiplex PCR; TCRdb holds only in-frame clones, not every one. Here the sample spans more than 250,000 clones, roughly 91% being singletons. The germline CDR1 and CDR2 sequences are SNHLY and FYNNEI. V trimming: 7 bases; J trimming: 7 bases; junction bases outside the gene matches: 10. The CDR3 covers 14 residues. Separate from the roughly 720-subject first cohort, the roughly 120-subject validation cohort was the one that the donors belonged to. The TCR comes from a woman younger than 45 in good health and CMV-seronegative. Material: PBMCs. J is TRBJ2-1 and V is TRBV2; 7 bases map to TRBD2. This chain's CDR3 is CASTGGVKENEQFF. The CDR3 DNA reads as TGTGCCAGCACGGGGGGAGTTAAGGAAAATGAGCAGTTCTTC.